Included here is one T cell receptor (beta chain) sequence, with context. This clone has only one observation. Its recognized antigen is unknown. It has no much larger one-base neighbor in the sample; base qualities were not kept. This specimen belongs to a study of Ad26.COV2.S vaccination and SARS-CoV-2 variants (dated by TCRdb to the early 2020s). Study-wide context: The specificity and breadth of SARS-CoV-2-reactive T cell receptors after Ad26.COV2.S vaccination were assessed by TCRbeta repertoire sequencing. A total of 32 samples were included in the TCR-sequenced set, comprising roughly 19 Ad26.COV2.S vaccine recipients, 5 placebo recipients and 8 SARS-CoV-2 convalescent individuals. General findings and caveats noted by the study authors: Spike-specific TCR breadth was higher in Ad26.COV2.S recipients than in placebo recipients (P = 0.0014). It was noted by the authors that total T cell responses may have been underestimated by the TCR breadth and depth analyses. Vaccine and placebo recipients had similar non-spike TCR breadth, a finding consistent with the vaccine containing only spike. After vaccination, substantial breadth of spike-specific CD8+ and CD4+ T cell responses was reported.

The CDR1 and CDR2 encoded by the germline V gene are SGHNT and YENEEA. The germline ends are 9 bases apart after V is trimmed by 10 bases and J by 2 bases. The CDR3 goes from the cysteine to the phenylalanine over 11 residues. The kept DNA is CDR3 alone, 33 bases in frame from the first base. TCRbeta CDR3 regions were sequenced with the immunoSEQ Assay. After extraction, genomic DNA underwent amplification by bias-controlled multiplex PCR, followed by high-throughput sequencing. Per the original workflow: To quantify the absolute abundance of every unique TCRbeta CDR3 region, sequences were collapsed and filtered. Usable DNA was measured by amplifying reference genes present in all nucleated cells, and TCRbeta template counts were normalized to that usable DNA to estimate T cell fraction. Repertoire TCRs were annotated as SARS-CoV-2-specific when V gene, CDR3 amino acid sequence and J gene were exactly matched to a known reactive TCR set. The reference SARS-CoV-2 TCR set came from MIRA and was filtered for enrichment in COVID-19-positive ImmuneCODE repertoires, removing public or cross-reactive TCRs. Based on the MIRA antigens, annotated TCRs were further analysed at the level of specific ORF or position within ORF. Depth was the summed frequency of annotated unique rearrangements, while breadth was defined as annotated unique rearrangements over total unique productive rearrangements. Two-sided Wilcoxon rank-sum tests were applied when comparing TCR breadth between groups. TCRdb re-hosts the immuneACCESS table, in-frame sequences only. Its copies lack some clones; in the studies checked, an unresolved V gene accounts for under half of them, and the cause for the rest is not known. V and J calls and clone size are given by that table; D and trimming were obtained from the DNA. A total of about 350,000 clones appear in this sample, about 91% of them only once. The ten largest clonotypes hold about 3.9% of the sample.

Per the publication, the time point label means: individuals recovered from natural SARS-CoV-2 infection. The clonotype comes from a human donor who had recovered from COVID-19. This chain joins TRBV11-3 to TRBJ2-7; TRBD1 is a weak D gene call, 5 bases matching. The sequencing here drew on peripheral blood, taken after recovery from COVID-19. The DNA is TGTGCCATCCAGGGTACCTACGAGCAGTACTTC. The translation is CAIQGTYEQYF.